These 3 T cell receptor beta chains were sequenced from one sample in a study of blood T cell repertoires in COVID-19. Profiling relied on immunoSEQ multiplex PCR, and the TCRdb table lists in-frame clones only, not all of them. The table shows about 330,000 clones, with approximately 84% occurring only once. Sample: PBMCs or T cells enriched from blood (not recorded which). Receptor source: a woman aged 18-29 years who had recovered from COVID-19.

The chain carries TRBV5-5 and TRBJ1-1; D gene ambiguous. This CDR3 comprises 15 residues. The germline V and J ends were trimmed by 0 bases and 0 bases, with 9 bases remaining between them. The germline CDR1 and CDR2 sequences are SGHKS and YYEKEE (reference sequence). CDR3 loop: CASSLDFNMNTEAFF. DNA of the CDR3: TGTGCCAGCAGCTTGGATTTCAACATGAACACTGAAGCTTTCTTT.

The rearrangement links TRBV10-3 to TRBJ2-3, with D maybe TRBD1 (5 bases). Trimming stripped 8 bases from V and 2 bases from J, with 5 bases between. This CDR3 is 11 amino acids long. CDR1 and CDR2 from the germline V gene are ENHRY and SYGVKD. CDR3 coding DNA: TGTGCCATCGGGGCCACAGATACGCAGTATTTT. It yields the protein CAIGATDTQYF.

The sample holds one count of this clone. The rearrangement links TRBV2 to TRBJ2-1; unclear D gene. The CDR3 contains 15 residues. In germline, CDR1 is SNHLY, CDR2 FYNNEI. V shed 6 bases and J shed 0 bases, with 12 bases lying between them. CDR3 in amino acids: CASRLSEGSYNEQFF. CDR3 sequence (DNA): TGTGCCAGCAGGTTAAGCGAAGGCTCCTACAATGAGCAGTTCTTC.